These 14 T cell receptor beta chains originate from one sample sequenced in a study of response to subunit inactivated influenza vaccine. TCRdb processed the RT-PCR reads anew with MiXCR; each CDR3 protein has one entry. The repertoire holds 530,000 or so distinct CDR3 sequences, with 11% to 15% as singletons. This specimen consisted of PBMCs from blood, obtained 11 to 12 days after vaccination. The receptor set was obtained from a man aged 50-60 years who received an inactivated influenza vaccine.

The sample holds a few counts of this clonotype. The rearrangement joins TRBV10-3 to TRBJ2-5, with D possibly matching TRBD1 (6 bases). This CDR3 has 16 residues. Per the germline V gene, CDR1 is ENHRY and CDR2 is SYGVKD. Trimming shortened V by 3 bases and J by 5 bases, and 19 bases separated the two germline ends. CDR3 in DNA: TGTGCCATCAGTGATACCAGGCAGGGGCTTGTGGAGACCCAGTACTTC. Protein product: CAISDTRQGLVETQYF.

This clonotype showed up just a few times. The rearrangement joins TRBV20-1 to TRBJ2-3; 12 nucleotides match TRBD2. V dropped 5 bases and J dropped 4; count of bases not matched to a gene: 1. The CDR3 contains 13 residues. CDR1 is DFQATT, CDR2 SNEGSKA, per germline (reference sequence). CDR3 sequence (DNA): TGCAGTGCTCCTAGCGGGGGGGCAGATACGCAGTATTTT. This encodes CSAPSGGADTQYF.

This clonotype was counted between two and nine times. V gene TRBV4-1 combines with J gene TRBJ2-1; D unresolved. CDR1 and CDR2 (germline): MGHRA, YSYEKL. Trimming took off 1 base at V and 0 bases at J, with 13 bases between the two ends. CDR3 size: 17 residues. The CDR3: CASSQGRTFSSYNEQFF. The DNA for the CDR3 is TGCGCCAGCAGCCAAGGAAGGACGTTCAGCTCCTACAATGAGCAGTTCTTC.

This clonotype was seen more than once but under ten times. The V and J genes are TRBV9 and TRBJ2-1, with 7 bases fitting TRBD1. Germline trimming cut 3 bases from V and 6 bases from J; bases unmatched to any gene: 6. In germline, CDR1 is SGDLS, CDR2 YYNGEE. The CDR3 has 14 amino acids. The CDR3 nucleotides read TGTGCCAGCAGCGGGGGACAGTCACCCAATGAGCAGTTCTTC. Amino acids: CASSGGQSPNEQFF.

The chain recombines TRBV7-9 with TRBJ2-3; D possibly matches TRBD1 or TRBD2 (5 bases each). This CDR3 contains 14 residues. V was clipped by 2 bases and J by 2 bases, with 8 bases between them. Germline CDR1 reads SEHNR; CDR2 reads FQNEAQ (reference sequence). The CDR3 DNA reads TGTGCCAGCAGCTTACGGGGCTTCACAGATACGCAGTATTTT. Protein sequence: CASSLRGFTDTQYF. Full variable domain (missing parts from reference TRBV7-9 and TRBJ2-3): DTGVSQNPRHKITKRGQNVTFRCDPISEHNRLYWYRQTLGQGPEFLTYFQNEAQLEKSRLLSDRFSAERPKGSFSTLEIQRTEQGDSAMYLCASSLRGFTDTQYFGPGTRLTVL.

The chain combines TRBV21-1 with TRBJ2-1. TRBV21-1 is a recognized pseudogene. The CDR3 has 14 residues. Written as DNA, the CDR3 is TGTGCCAGCAGCAAAAGGTGCTCCTACAATGAGCAGTTCTTC. Translation gives CASSKRCSYNEQFF.

This clonotype was found many times. This CDR3 is CSARDSRDYGYTF. The CDR3 DNA reads TGCAGTGCTAGAGATTCCCGGGACTATGGCTACACCTTC. The rearrangement links TRBV20-1 to TRBJ1-2; D not certain. Germline V gene sequence: CDR1 DFQATT, CDR2 SNEGSKA (reference sequence). The CDR3 spans 13 residues. The germline V and J ends were trimmed by 0 bases and 3 bases, with 8 bases remaining between them.

The chain links TRBV27 to TRBJ2-2, with D unclear. The CDR3 has 17 residues. Germline V gene data show CDR1 as MNHEY and CDR2 as SMNVEV (reference sequence). V lost 5 bases to trimming and J lost 3 bases, with 19 bases between them. The CDR3, as DNA: TGTGCCAGCAGTGTGCAGCGATTCTTCGACGACACCGGGGAGCTGTTTTTT. Encoded protein: CASSVQRFFDDTGELFF.

This chain connects TRBV11-2 to TRBJ2-7, with no clear D. V lost 5 bases, J lost 6 bases, and 14 bases lay in between. Germline assignment: CDR1 SGHAT and CDR2 FQNNGV. The CDR3 is 13 amino acids. CDR3 in amino acids: CASSVILAPEQYF. CDR3 in DNA: TGTGCCAGCAGCGTTATTCTGGCCCCCGAGCAGTACTTC.

This chain connects TRBV9 to TRBJ2-3; the D gene is possibly TRBD1 (6 bases). The ends were cut back, 3 bases at V and 0 bases at J, with 11 bases in the middle. This CDR3 spans 15 amino acids. CDR1 is SGDLS, CDR2 YYNGEE, per germline. The CDR3 is CASSATGASTDTQYF. The CDR3 coding sequence is TGTGCCAGCAGCGCGACAGGTGCTAGCACAGATACGCAGTATTTT. The variable domain in full, completed from reference TRBV9 and TRBJ2-3, reads DSGVTQTPKHLITATGQRVTLRCSPRSGDLSVYWYQQSLDQGLQFLIQYYNGEERAKGNILERFSAQQFPDLHSELNLSSLELGDSALYFCASSATGASTDTQYFGPGTRLTVL.

This clonotype appeared many times. The rearrangement links TRBV29-1 to TRBJ2-5, with D tentatively TRBD1 or TRBD2 (5 bases each). This CDR3 spans 17 amino acids. V gave up 7 bases and J gave up 5 bases, with 29 bases separating them. CDR1 and CDR2 (germline): SQVTM, ANQGSEA. The CDR3 loop is CSAVQGARESRRETQYF. The CDR3 bases are TGCAGCGCCGTACAAGGGGCCCGGGAAAGTAGAAGGGAGACCCAGTACTTC.

This clonotype is a singleton in its sample. The gene calls are TRBV7-8 and TRBJ1-6; D is unresolved. Germline CDR1 is SGHVS and CDR2 is FQNEAQ. The length of the CDR3 is 15 residues. Trimming pared 5 bases from V and 7 bases from J, leaving 15 bases between. The CDR3 nucleotides are TGTGCCAGCAGCATAGAACAGCTCTCCAATTCACCCCTCCACTTT. Its protein product is CASSIEQLSNSPLHF.

This CDR3 is CASSFERESYEQYF. For the CDR3, the DNA is TGTGCCAGCAGCTTCGAGCGGGAGTCCTACGAGCAGTACTTC. The rearrangement joins TRBV7-2 to TRBJ2-7; 8 bases are a match to TRBD2. CDR1 and CDR2 (germline): SGHTA, FQGNSA. The CDR3 sequence is 14 residues long. V dropped 3 bases and J dropped 1; count of bases not matched to a gene: 2.

The chain recombines TRBV12-3 or TRBV12-4 with TRBJ2-1, with TRBD2 matching 13 bases. Unmatched junction bases numbered 2, after V lost 6 bases and J lost 3 bases. There are 15 residues in the CDR3. This CDR3 reads CASRRTSGGYNEQFF. The CDR3 coding sequence is TGTGCCAGCAGACGGACTAGCGGGGGCTACAATGAGCAGTTCTTC.